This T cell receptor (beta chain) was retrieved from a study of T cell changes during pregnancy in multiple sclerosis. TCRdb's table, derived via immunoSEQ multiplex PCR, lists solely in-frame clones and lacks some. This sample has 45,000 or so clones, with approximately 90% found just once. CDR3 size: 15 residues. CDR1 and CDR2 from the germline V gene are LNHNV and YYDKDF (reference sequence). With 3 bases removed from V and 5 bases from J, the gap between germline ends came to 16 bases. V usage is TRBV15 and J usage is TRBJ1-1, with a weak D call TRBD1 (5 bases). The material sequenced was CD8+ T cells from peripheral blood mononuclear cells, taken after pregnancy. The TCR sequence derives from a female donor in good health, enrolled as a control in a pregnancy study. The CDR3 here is CATSSSTGGSTEAFF. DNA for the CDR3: TGTGCCACCAGCAGCTCGACGGGGGGAAGTACTGAAGCTTTCTTT. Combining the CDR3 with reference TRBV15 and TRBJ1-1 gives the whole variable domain DAMVIQNPRYQVTQFGKPVTLSCSQTLNHNVMYWYQQKSSQAPKLLFHYYDKDFNNEADTPDNFQSRRPNTSFCFLDIRSPGLGDTAMYLCATSSSTGGSTEAFFGQGTRLTVV.